The rows below give T cell receptor beta chains drawn from one sample of a study of CD8 T cells in Susac syndrome. TCRdb re-derived calls from the immunoSEQ multiplex PCR reads in MiXCR, one entry per CDR3 protein. The table records 250,000 to 300,000 distinct CDR3 sequences, approximately 85% of them present only once. The sequencing input was CD8+ T cells from PBMCs. The receptors here all came from a human donor with multiple sclerosis. The CDR3 runs from the conserved cysteine through the conserved F or W. Each record gives: CDR3 length, V gene, clone size, D gene, J gene, CDR3 DNA, CDR3 protein. The D gene is left open where the match is weak. Only some rows state a clone size, as once, few, many or a class for expanded clones.

len: 15; v_gene: TRBV12-3/TRBV12-4; abundance: -; d_gene: -; j_gene: TRBJ1-2; CDR3nt: TGTGCCAGCAGATCCCTTAGCGGCCTCCAGGATGGCTACACCTTC; CDR3aa: CASRSLSGLQDGYTF
len: 17; v_gene: TRBV20-1; abundance: -; d_gene: TRBD2; j_gene: TRBJ2-1; CDR3nt: TGCAGTGCTAGAGCCGGATTAGCGGGAGTGGGTTACAATGAGCAGTTCTTC; CDR3aa: CSARAGLAGVGYNEQFF
len: 14; v_gene: TRBV30; abundance: -; d_gene: -; j_gene: TRBJ2-6; CDR3nt: TGTGCCTGGAGTCATGGTACTGGGGCCAACGTCCTGACTTTC; CDR3aa: CAWSHGTGANVLTF
len: 13; v_gene: TRBV30; abundance: -; d_gene: -; j_gene: TRBJ2-7; CDR3nt: TGTGCCTGGAGTGTCATGCATACCTACGAGCAGTACTTC; CDR3aa: CAWSVMHTYEQYF
len: 12; v_gene: TRBV7-2; abundance: -; d_gene: -; j_gene: TRBJ1-5; CDR3nt: TGTGCCAGCAGCCGTACAAATCAGCCCCAGCATTTT; CDR3aa: CASSRTNQPQHF
len: 13; v_gene: TRBV27; abundance: once; d_gene: -; j_gene: TRBJ1-1; CDR3nt: TGTGCCAGCAGTTTACAGGGAGGTCCTGAAGCTTTCTTT; CDR3aa: CASSLQGGPEAFF
len: 14; v_gene: TRBV6-5; abundance: -; d_gene: -; j_gene: TRBJ1-1; CDR3nt: TGTGCCAGCAGTTACGGGATCAGAGGCACTGAAGCTTTCTTT; CDR3aa: CASSYGIRGTEAFF
len: 16; v_gene: TRBV5-4; abundance: -; d_gene: TRBD1; j_gene: TRBJ1-1; CDR3nt: TGTGCCAGCAGCATAACGGACAGGGGTCGGTTCACTGAAGCTTTCTTT; CDR3aa: CASSITDRGRFTEAFF
len: 16; v_gene: TRBV7-8; abundance: -; d_gene: TRBD1; j_gene: TRBJ1-5; CDR3nt: TGTGCCAGCAGCGGAAGGACAGGGGATAGCAATCAGCCCCAGCATTTT; CDR3aa: CASSGRTGDSNQPQHF
len: 15; v_gene: TRBV7-8; abundance: -; d_gene: -; j_gene: TRBJ2-7; CDR3nt: TGTGCCAGCAGTATTGTAAGCACAGCTTCTTACGAGCAGTACTTC; CDR3aa: CASSIVSTASYEQYF
len: 16; v_gene: TRBV10-3; abundance: -; d_gene: TRBD2; j_gene: TRBJ2-1; CDR3nt: TGTGCCATCAGTGAGTTAGCGGGAGGGTCCTACAATGAGCAGTTCTTC; CDR3aa: CAISELAGGSYNEQFF
len: 16; v_gene: TRBV28; abundance: -; d_gene: -; j_gene: TRBJ1-3; CDR3nt: TGTGCCAGCAGTTTATGGCTGAGTTACTCTGGAAACACCATATATTTT; CDR3aa: CASSLWLSYSGNTIYF
len: 15; v_gene: TRBV15; abundance: -; d_gene: -; j_gene: TRBJ2-7; CDR3nt: TGTGCCACCAGCAGAGGTGATAGCGCTCACTACGAGCAGTACTTC; CDR3aa: CATSRGDSAHYEQYF
len: 16; v_gene: TRBV27; abundance: -; d_gene: -; j_gene: TRBJ1-2; CDR3nt: TGTGCCAGCAGTTTATCGGTAGGGGGGCGCAACTATGGCTACACCTTC; CDR3aa: CASSLSVGGRNYGYTF
len: 17; v_gene: TRBV3-1; abundance: -; d_gene: TRBD2; j_gene: TRBJ2-7; CDR3nt: TGTGCCAGCAGCCAACTAGGACTAGCGGGAGGGCAATACGAGCAGTACTTC; CDR3aa: CASSQLGLAGGQYEQYF
len: 19; v_gene: TRBV6-2/TRBV6-3; abundance: -; d_gene: TRBD2; j_gene: TRBJ2-1; CDR3nt: TGTGCCAGCAGTTACGGGGGGACTAGCGGGAGCGCGGACTACAATGAGCAGTTCTTC; CDR3aa: CASSYGGTSGSADYNEQFF
len: 14; v_gene: TRBV6-2/TRBV6-3; abundance: few; d_gene: -; j_gene: TRBJ1-5; CDR3nt: TGTGCCAGCAGGACACAGGGTCTCAATCAGCCCCAGCATTTT; CDR3aa: CASRTQGLNQPQHF
len: 15; v_gene: TRBV4-3; abundance: -; d_gene: -; j_gene: TRBJ2-7; CDR3nt: TGCGCCAGCAGCCAAGTAGGCGACCCTACCTACGAGCAGTACTTC; CDR3aa: CASSQVGDPTYEQYF
len: 13; v_gene: TRBV21-1; abundance: -; d_gene: -; j_gene: TRBJ2-7; CDR3nt: TGTGCCAGCAGCAAACAGGCCCTTCGGGAGCAGTACTTC; CDR3aa: CASSKQALREQYF
len: 16; v_gene: TRBV6-5; abundance: once; d_gene: -; j_gene: TRBJ2-1; CDR3nt: TGTGCCAGCAGTTACTCGGGGCAGGGGCTCTACAATGAGCAGTTCTTC; CDR3aa: CASSYSGQGLYNEQFF
len: 13; v_gene: TRBV24-1; abundance: -; d_gene: TRBD1; j_gene: TRBJ1-1; CDR3nt: TGTGCCACCACGACAGGGTCGGACACTGAAGCTTTCTTT; CDR3aa: CATTTGSDTEAFF
len: 13; v_gene: TRBV13; abundance: -; d_gene: -; j_gene: TRBJ1-5; CDR3nt: TGTGCCAGCAGCTTCACAGCAGATCAGCCCCAGCATTTT; CDR3aa: CASSFTADQPQHF
len: 15; v_gene: TRBV13; abundance: few; d_gene: TRBD1; j_gene: TRBJ2-7; CDR3nt: TGTGCCAGCAGTCCGGCCGGGACAGGGGGAGGCGAGCAGTACTTC; CDR3aa: CASSPAGTGGGEQYF
len: 15; v_gene: TRBV4-3; abundance: -; d_gene: -; j_gene: TRBJ1-1; CDR3nt: TGCGCCAGCAGCCCGCGACAGGACGGGAACACTGAAGCTTTCTTT; CDR3aa: CASSPRQDGNTEAFF
len: 13; v_gene: TRBV27; abundance: -; d_gene: -; j_gene: TRBJ1-5; CDR3nt: TGTGCCAGCAGTTCGGGGGGAGGTCAGCCCCAGCATTTT; CDR3aa: CASSSGGGQPQHF
len: 17; v_gene: TRBV28; abundance: once; d_gene: -; j_gene: TRBJ2-7; CDR3nt: TGTGCCAGCAGGGGACTTTCCGACAGGGACCCCTTCTACGAGCAGTACTTC; CDR3aa: CASRGLSDRDPFYEQYF
len: 13; v_gene: TRBV6-5; abundance: -; d_gene: -; j_gene: TRBJ1-1; CDR3nt: TGTGCCAGCAGTTACCGGGGAAACACTGAAGCTTTCTTT; CDR3aa: CASSYRGNTEAFF
len: 13; v_gene: TRBV13; abundance: -; d_gene: -; j_gene: TRBJ1-2; CDR3nt: TGTGCCAGCAGCTTGGGCAGGCGGTATGGCTACACCTTC; CDR3aa: CASSLGRRYGYTF
len: 13; v_gene: TRBV5-4; abundance: -; d_gene: -; j_gene: TRBJ1-5; CDR3nt: TGTGCCAGCAGCTCCAATAGCAATCAGCCCCAGCATTTT; CDR3aa: CASSSNSNQPQHF
len: 16; v_gene: TRBV29-1; abundance: once; d_gene: TRBD2; j_gene: TRBJ2-1; CDR3nt: TGCAGCGTTGATGGCCTAGCGGAGAAGGCCTACAATGAGCAGTTCTTC; CDR3aa: CSVDGLAEKAYNEQFF
len: 15; v_gene: TRBV27; abundance: few; d_gene: TRBD2; j_gene: TRBJ2-3; CDR3nt: TGTGCCAGCAGTTTAGGGACTAGCGTGACGGATACGCAGTATTTT; CDR3aa: CASSLGTSVTDTQYF
len: 13; v_gene: TRBV20-1; abundance: -; d_gene: TRBD1; j_gene: TRBJ2-7; CDR3nt: TGCAGTGCTAGGGCGGGACAGGGCTACGAGCAGTACTTC; CDR3aa: CSARAGQGYEQYF
len: 16; v_gene: TRBV30; abundance: -; d_gene: -; j_gene: TRBJ1-1; CDR3nt: TGTGCCTGGAGTTGGAGCGTCTGGACAGTGAACACTGAAGCTTTCTTT; CDR3aa: CAWSWSVWTVNTEAFF
len: 14; v_gene: TRBV28; abundance: -; d_gene: TRBD1; j_gene: TRBJ1-1; CDR3nt: TGTGCCAGCAGTACGACAGGGGGGAACACTGAAGCTTTCTTT; CDR3aa: CASSTTGGNTEAFF
len: 15; v_gene: TRBV7-9; abundance: once; d_gene: -; j_gene: TRBJ1-2; CDR3nt: TGTGCCAGCAGCTTAGATCGACAGGCATTCTATGGCTACACCTTC; CDR3aa: CASSLDRQAFYGYTF
len: 14; v_gene: TRBV7-2; abundance: -; d_gene: -; j_gene: TRBJ2-3; CDR3nt: TGTGCCAGCGGCGATCGGGCCGCGGAAGATACGCAGTATTTT; CDR3aa: CASGDRAAEDTQYF
len: 16; v_gene: TRBV18; abundance: -; d_gene: -; j_gene: TRBJ1-4; CDR3nt: TGTGCCAGCTCACCTGAATTACCAGGGGATAATGAAAAACTGTTTTTT; CDR3aa: CASSPELPGDNEKLFF
len: 11; v_gene: TRBV27; abundance: few; d_gene: -; j_gene: TRBJ1-1; CDR3nt: TGTGCCAGCAGTTGGACAGTTGAAGCTTTCTTT; CDR3aa: CASSWTVEAFF
len: 16; v_gene: TRBV12-3/TRBV12-4; abundance: -; d_gene: TRBD2; j_gene: TRBJ2-2; CDR3nt: TGTGCCAGCAGTTTAGGGGGCGGGAGTATGGTCGGGGAGCTGTTTTTT; CDR3aa: CASSLGGGSMVGELFF
len: 14; v_gene: TRBV7-9; abundance: -; d_gene: -; j_gene: TRBJ2-5; CDR3nt: TGTGCCAGCAGCTTACCGACAGCCCAAGAGACCCAGTACTTC; CDR3aa: CASSLPTAQETQYF
len: 13; v_gene: TRBV27; abundance: -; d_gene: -; j_gene: TRBJ1-1; CDR3nt: TGTGCCAGCAGTTCCGGGTCAGACACTGAAGCTTTCTTT; CDR3aa: CASSSGSDTEAFF
len: 15; v_gene: TRBV15; abundance: -; d_gene: -; j_gene: TRBJ2-3; CDR3nt: TGTGCCACCAGCAGAGAGTTCGTTCGCACAGATACGCAGTATTTT; CDR3aa: CATSREFVRTDTQYF
len: 14; v_gene: TRBV30; abundance: few; d_gene: TRBD1; j_gene: TRBJ1-1; CDR3nt: TGTGCCTGGAATTTGGGACAGATTAACACTGAAGCTTTCTTT; CDR3aa: CAWNLGQINTEAFF
len: 13; v_gene: TRBV28; abundance: -; d_gene: TRBD1; j_gene: TRBJ2-5; CDR3nt: TGTGCAGGGGGCAGGGGCAGCGGAGAGACCCAGTACTTC; CDR3aa: CAGGRGSGETQYF
len: 17; v_gene: TRBV5-1; abundance: -; d_gene: TRBD2; j_gene: TRBJ2-1; CDR3nt: TGCGCCAGCAGCCCAGGACTAGCGGGAGAAAAACGGAATGAGCAGTTCTTC; CDR3aa: CASSPGLAGEKRNEQFF
len: 16; v_gene: TRBV19; abundance: -; d_gene: -; j_gene: TRBJ2-7; CDR3nt: TGTGCCAGTAGTCCATCCATAATAGGGGGTCCCCTCGAGCAGTACTTC; CDR3aa: CASSPSIIGGPLEQYF
len: 18; v_gene: TRBV10-1; abundance: -; d_gene: -; j_gene: TRBJ2-2; CDR3nt: TGCGCCAGCAGTGAGTCTTTTTCCTGGGACACATCCACCGGGGAGCTGTTTTTT; CDR3aa: CASSESFSWDTSTGELFF
len: 13; v_gene: TRBV27; abundance: -; d_gene: -; j_gene: TRBJ1-5; CDR3nt: TGTGCCAGCAGTTTATGGGGGCATCAGCCCCAGCATTTT; CDR3aa: CASSLWGHQPQHF
len: 13; v_gene: TRBV6-2/TRBV6-3; abundance: -; d_gene: -; j_gene: TRBJ1-1; CDR3nt: TGTGCCAGCAGCCCAGGGGTGGTCACTGAAGCTTTCTTT; CDR3aa: CASSPGVVTEAFF
len: 13; v_gene: TRBV27; abundance: -; d_gene: -; j_gene: TRBJ1-1; CDR3nt: TGTGCCAGCAGTTACGCCCAGGGGACTGAAGCTTTCTTT; CDR3aa: CASSYAQGTEAFF
len: 23; v_gene: TRBV28; abundance: -; d_gene: TRBD2; j_gene: TRBJ2-2; CDR3nt: TGTGCCAGCAGTTCCCCGTCCGGGGGCCGGTCTAGCGGGATTCATTCGAACACCGGGGAGCTGTTTTTT; CDR3aa: CASSSPSGGRSSGIHSNTGELFF